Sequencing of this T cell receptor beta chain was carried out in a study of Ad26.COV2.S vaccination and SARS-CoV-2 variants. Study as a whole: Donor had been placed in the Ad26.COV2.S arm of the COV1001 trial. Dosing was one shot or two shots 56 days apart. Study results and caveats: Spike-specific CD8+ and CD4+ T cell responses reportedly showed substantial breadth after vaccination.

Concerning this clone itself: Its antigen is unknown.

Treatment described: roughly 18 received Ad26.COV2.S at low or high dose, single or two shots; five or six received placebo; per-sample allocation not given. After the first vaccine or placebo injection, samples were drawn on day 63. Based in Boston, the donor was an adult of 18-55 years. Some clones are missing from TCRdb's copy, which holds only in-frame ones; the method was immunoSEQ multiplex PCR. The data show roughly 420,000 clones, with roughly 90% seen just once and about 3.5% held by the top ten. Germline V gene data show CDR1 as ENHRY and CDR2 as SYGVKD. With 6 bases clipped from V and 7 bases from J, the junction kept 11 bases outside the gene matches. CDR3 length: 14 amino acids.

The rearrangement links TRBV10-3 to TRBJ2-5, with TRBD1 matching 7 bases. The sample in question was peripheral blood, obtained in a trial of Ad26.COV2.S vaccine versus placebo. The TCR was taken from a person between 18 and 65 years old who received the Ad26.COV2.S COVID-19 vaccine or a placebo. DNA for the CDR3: TGTGCCATCAGGGCCGGACAGGACCAGACGACCCAGTACTTC. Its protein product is CAIRAGQDQTTQYF.